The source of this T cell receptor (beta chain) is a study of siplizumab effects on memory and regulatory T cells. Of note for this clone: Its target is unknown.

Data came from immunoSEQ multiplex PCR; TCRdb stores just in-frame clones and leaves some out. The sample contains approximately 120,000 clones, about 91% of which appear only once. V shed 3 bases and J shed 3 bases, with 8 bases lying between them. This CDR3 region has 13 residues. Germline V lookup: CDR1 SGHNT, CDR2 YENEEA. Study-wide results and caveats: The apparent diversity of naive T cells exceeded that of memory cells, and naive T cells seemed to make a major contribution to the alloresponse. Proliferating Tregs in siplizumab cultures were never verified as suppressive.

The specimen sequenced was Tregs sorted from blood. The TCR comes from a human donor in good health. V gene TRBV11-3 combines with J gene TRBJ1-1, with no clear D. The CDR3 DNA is TGTGCCAGCAGCTTTTCCCGGGACACTGAAGCTTTCTTT. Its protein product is CASSFSRDTEAFF.